The next 17 T cell receptor beta chains were all read from a single sample in a study of T cells after yellow fever vaccination. TCRdb processed the 5' RACE reads anew with MiXCR; each CDR3 protein has one entry. The sample yields more than 350,000 distinct CDR3 sequences, 11% seen once. The input for sequencing was PBMCs, taken on the day of the first yellow fever vaccination. Source of these receptors: a man younger than 30 who received the YFV17D yellow fever vaccine.

This clonotype was counted only a few times. The gene calls are TRBV5-5 and TRBJ1-3; D call uncertain. The length of the CDR3 is 15 residues. The V gene lost 1 base and the J gene lost 1 base, with 9 bases spanning the gap. Germline V gene lookup returns CDR1 SGHKS and CDR2 YYEKEE (reference sequence). As DNA, the CDR3 is TGTGCCAGCAGCTTGAATCTGTATTCTGGAAACACCATATATTTT. Translated: CASSLNLYSGNTIYF. The full variable domain, rest sourced from reference TRBV5-5 and TRBJ1-3, is DAGVTQSPTHLIKTRGQQVTLRCSPISGHKSVSWYQQVLGQGPQFIFQYYEKEERGRGNFPDRFSARQFPNYSSELNVNALLLGDSALYLCASSLNLYSGNTIYFGEGSWLTVV.

The chain couples TRBV7-2 to TRBJ2-1, with 11 bases matching TRBD2. Germline values: CDR1 SGHTA, CDR2 FQGNSA. The ends lost 5 bases at V and 7 bases at J; junction bases unmatched: 7. The CDR3 sequence is 15 residues long. CDR3 sequence: CASSPFSGGVNEQFF. The CDR3, as DNA: TGTGCCAGCAGCCCCTTTAGCGGGGGGGTGAATGAGCAGTTCTTC.

The chain links TRBV5-1 to TRBJ2-2; 7 bases are a match to TRBD2. The CDR3 spans 15 residues. The trim removed 1 base at V and 4 bases at J, leaving 4 bases unmatched. CDR1 is SGHRS, CDR2 YFSETQ, per germline. This CDR3 reads CASSLNGGSTGELFF. The CDR3, as DNA: TGCGCCAGCAGCTTGAACGGGGGGAGCACCGGGGAGCTGTTTTTT.

This clonotype came up a few times. The chain is built from TRBV9 and TRBJ1-1; possible D gene TRBD1, 5 bases. From germline, CDR1 is SGDLS and CDR2 YYNGEE. The CDR3 length is 14 residues. V was pared by 5 bases and J by 3 bases, with 14 bases between. In nucleotides, the CDR3 is TGTGCCAGCAGTAGTCTTTTGGGGCACACTGAAGCTTTCTTT. It translates to CASSSLLGHTEAFF.

The sample holds a few counts of this clonotype. Here the CDR3 reads CASSLDRKENNSPLHF. CDR3 bases: TGCGCCAGCAGCTTGGACAGGAAAGAGAATAATTCACCCCTCCACTTT. This rearrangement joins TRBV5-1 to TRBJ1-6, with D tentatively TRBD1 (5 bases). The CDR3 is 16 residues long. The V end lost 0 bases, the J end lost 5 bases, and 12 bases lay between the germline ends. CDR1 is SGHRS, CDR2 YFSETQ, per germline.

This chain links TRBV5-1 with TRBJ1-2, with a weak D call TRBD1 (6 bases). This CDR3 region has 13 residues. The V gene lost 4 bases and the J gene lost 4 bases, with 11 bases spanning the gap. From germline, CDR1 is SGHRS and CDR2 YFSETQ. The CDR3 bases are TGCGCCAGCAGCAAGGACAGAATCTATGGCTACACCTTC. Its protein product is CASSKDRIYGYTF.

This clonotype has more than one count but fewer than ten. The CDR3 sequence is CASSYQPSTNYGYTF. In nucleotides, the CDR3 is TGTGCCAGCAGTTACCAACCGTCGACTAACTATGGCTACACCTTC. The gene calls are TRBV6-5 and TRBJ1-2; D remains ambiguous. CDR1 is MNHEY, CDR2 SVGAGI, per germline. The CDR3 contains 15 residues. The ends were cut back, 2 bases at V and 0 bases at J, with 10 bases in the middle.

This clonotype came up a few times. J is TRBJ1-1 and V is TRBV29-1; D remains ambiguous. The CDR3 totals 13 residues. V gave up 4 bases and J gave up 2 bases, with 11 bases separating them. Germline V lookup: CDR1 SQVTM, CDR2 ANQGSEA. The CDR3 nucleotides read TGCAGCGTTGGTCCCCGCACTAACACTGAAGCTTTCTTT. Its translation: CSVGPRTNTEAFF.

This clonotype has a handful of counts. The J gene is TRBJ1-5, the V gene TRBV4-3; TRBD1 might be the D (6 bases). Trimming took 0 bases from V and 6 from J, leaving 9 bases between them. Germline CDR1 reads LGHNA; CDR2 reads YSLEER. The CDR3 sequence is 14 residues long. Written as DNA, the CDR3 is TGCGCCAGCAGCCAAGAAAGGGGGGGTCAGCCCCAGCATTTT. The encoded protein is CASSQERGGQPQHF.

This clonotype was recorded at least ten times. The chain carries TRBV6-5 and TRBJ2-5; D is uncertain. V lost 2 bases, J lost 5 bases, and 9 bases lay in between. The CDR3 spans 13 residues. Per germline, CDR1 MNHEY and CDR2 SVGAGI. CDR3 sequence reads: CASSYRVEETQYF. The CDR3 nucleotides read TGTGCCAGCAGTTACAGGGTTGAGGAGACCCAGTACTTC.

The J gene is TRBJ1-2, the V gene TRBV4-1; TRBD1 might be the D (6 bases). V dropped 4 bases and J dropped 7 bases, with 28 bases sitting between them. The CDR3 loop spans 18 amino acids. Germline lookup yields CDR1 MGHRA and CDR2 YSYEKL. In DNA, the CDR3 is TGCGCCAGCAGCCCGCTGGCTTTGAGGGGGTCCTCTATGGTTGGCTACACCTTC. Encoded protein: CASSPLALRGSSMVGYTF.

The sample holds a few counts of this clonotype. The chain employs TRBV20-1 and TRBJ2-2; 7 bases fit TRBD1. Germline assignment: CDR1 DFQATT and CDR2 SNEGSKA (reference sequence). CDR3 length: 14 residues. The V gene end was trimmed by 2 bases and the J gene end by 6 bases; junction bases not matched to a gene: 6. This chain's CDR3 is CSARKDRVAGELFF. As DNA, the CDR3 is TGCAGTGCTAGAAAAGACAGGGTAGCCGGGGAGCTGTTTTTT.

The genes are TRBV12-3 or TRBV12-4 and TRBJ2-5, with 7 bases fitting TRBD2. The CDR3 sequence is 15 residues long. V lost 4 bases and J lost 3; bases outside the gene matches: 8. In nucleotides, the CDR3 is TGTGCCAGCAGTTCATGGACTAGAGGTGAAGAGACCCAGTACTTC. It is translated as CASSSWTRGEETQYF.

The V gene is TRBV12-5, the J gene TRBJ2-3; D is undetermined. V dropped 0 bases and J dropped 7 bases, with 20 bases sitting between them. The CDR3 runs to 17 residues. From germline, CDR1 is LGHNT and CDR2 FRNRAP. The CDR3 DNA reads TGTGCTAGTGGTTTGGTCCCCCTCATCAAAGCCCCTTATACGCAGTATTTT. This sequence encodes CASGLVPLIKAPYTQYF.

The V gene is TRBV14, the J gene TRBJ1-2, with D hard to call. The CDR3 has 15 residues. CDR1 is SGHDN and CDR2 is FVKESK in the germline V gene. Trimming removed 2 bases from V and 0 bases from J, with 10 bases in between. CDR3 DNA sequence: TGTGCCAGCAGCCAACTAGTAGCTGCTAACTATGGCTACACCTTC. Its translation is CASSQLVAANYGYTF.

This clonotype was seen only a few times. This sequence joins TRBV5-5 and TRBJ2-1; TRBD1 or TRBD2 may be the D gene (5 bases each). Per germline, CDR1 SGHKS and CDR2 YYEKEE (reference sequence). This CDR3 region has 14 residues. V was trimmed by 3 bases and J by 6 bases, leaving 13 bases between them. The CDR3 protein is CASSSPLRGNEQFF. The DNA for the CDR3 is TGTGCCAGCAGCTCCCCCCTGAGGGGCAATGAGCAGTTCTTC.

This clonotype occurred a few times. This sequence joins TRBV7-6 and TRBJ2-7; TRBD2 might be the D (5 bases). The V end lost 5 bases, the J end lost 6 bases, and 17 bases lay between the germline ends. The CDR3 consists of 14 residues. Germline CDR1 reads SGHVS; CDR2 reads FNYEAQ. CDR3 in DNA: TGTGCCAGCAGCCGCAGCGGAAATAATATCGAGCAGTACTTC. Encoded protein: CASSRSGNNIEQYF.